This T cell receptor beta chain was recorded in a study of shared clonotypes between healthy human individuals. From germline, CDR1 is PRHDT and CDR2 FYEKMQ (reference sequence). Trimming stripped 0 bases from V and 5 bases from J, with 7 bases between. The CDR3 has 13 residues. Measured with immunoSEQ multiplex PCR; TCRdb has only the in-frame clones, and not every one. The sample holds about 450,000 clones; roughly 85% are singletons and the top ten take approximately 12%. This TCR came from a woman aged 35 to 49 in good health. Some clones in this sample may be carry-over from other donors' samples. Sample: PBMCs. The genes are TRBV13 and TRBJ2-5; D is unresolved. The CDR3, as DNA: TGTGCCAGCAGCTTAGGGGGGTCCGAGACCCAGTACTTC. This sequence encodes CASSLGGSETQYF.